Below are 23 T cell receptor beta chains sequenced from a single sample in a study of blood T cell repertoires in COVID-19. Some clones are missing from TCRdb's copy, which holds only in-frame ones; the method was immunoSEQ multiplex PCR. This sample has approximately 150,000 clones, with about four fifths found just once. Sequencing input: peripheral blood. The receptor set was obtained from a man between 65 and 85 years old who had recovered from COVID-19.

This chain connects TRBV18 to TRBJ2-5; TRBD1 agrees at 9 bases. The CDR3 totals 15 residues. V lost 5 bases and J lost 1; bases outside the gene matches: 5. CDR1 is KGHSH, CDR2 LQKENI, per germline. The CDR3 reads CASSSGTGSQETQYF. CDR3 in DNA: TGTGCCAGCTCATCCGGGACAGGGAGCCAAGAGACCCAGTACTTC.

The chain couples TRBV5-4 to TRBJ2-6; no clear D. The germline V gene encodes CDR1 SGHNT and CDR2 YYREEE (reference sequence). The CDR3 runs to 13 residues. With 4 bases removed from V and 4 bases from J, the gap between germline ends came to 6 bases. CDR3: CASSRSGANVLTF. DNA for the CDR3: TGTGCCAGCAGCCGGAGCGGGGCCAACGTCCTGACTTTC.

The chain has TRBV7-8 and TRBJ1-5, with D perhaps TRBD1 (5 bases). The germline gives CDR1 SGHVS, CDR2 FQNEAQ. This CDR3 has 15 residues. Trimming left V 4 bases short and J 7 bases short, with 17 bases between. The CDR3 DNA reads TGTGCCAGCAGCTCGAACTCCGGGGGATTCCAGCCCCAGCATTTT. Amino acids: CASSSNSGGFQPQHF.

This chain uses TRBV7-2 with TRBJ2-3; D is undetermined. CDR1 SGHTA and CDR2 FQGNSA come from the germline V gene. Deletions cut 3 bases from V and 0 bases from J, with 10 bases between. CDR3 length: 15 amino acids. The CDR3 coding sequence is TGTGCCAGCAGCTTTTCCGTGTCTAGCACAGATACGCAGTATTTT. Its translation: CASSFSVSSTDTQYF.

The chain combines TRBV18 with TRBJ1-2, with 9 nucleotides matching TRBD1. The CDR3 spans 15 residues. V lost 0 bases and J lost 6; bases outside the gene matches: 5. Germline V gene data show CDR1 as KGHSH and CDR2 as LQKENI. The CDR3 DNA reads TGTGCCAGCTCACCACCGGACAGGGGAGGAGATGGCTACACCTTC. Translating it yields CASSPPDRGGDGYTF.

J is TRBJ2-6 and V is TRBV7-9; D may be TRBD2 (6 bases). Trimming removed 5 bases from V and 4 bases from J, with 21 bases in between. The CDR3 consists of 18 residues. CDR1 SEHNR and CDR2 FQNEAQ come from the germline V gene (reference sequence). The CDR3, as DNA: TGTGCCAGCAGCCCCCGGGTGGGGGGAGTAGTCGGGGCCAACGTCCTGACTTTC. Translated: CASSPRVGGVVGANVLTF.

The chain combines TRBV6-5 with TRBJ1-5; D uncertain. This CDR3 contains 13 residues. V lost 6 bases, J lost 1 base, and 7 bases lay in between. Germline-derived CDR1 and CDR2 are MNHEY and SVGAGI. CDR3 nucleotide sequence: TGTGCCAGCAGAGTTAGCAGCAATCAGCCCCAGCATTTT. As protein: CASRVSSNQPQHF.

This chain connects TRBV6-5 to TRBJ2-7; the D is unclear. Trimming took off 7 bases at V and 3 bases at J, with 13 bases between the two ends. Germline-derived CDR1 and CDR2 are MNHEY and SVGAGI. The CDR3 consists of 13 residues. The CDR3 here is CASTREVGYEQYF. The CDR3 DNA reads TGTGCCAGCACGCGAGAGGTAGGCTACGAGCAGTACTTC.

The chain employs TRBV19 and TRBJ2-1, with D perhaps matching TRBD2 (5 bases). V shed 1 base and J shed 2 bases, with 9 bases lying between them. The CDR3 is made up of 15 amino acids. Germline CDR1 and CDR2: LNHDA and SQIVND (reference sequence). CDR3 nucleotides: TGTGCCAGTAGTATAGTAGCGTTTACCTACAATGAGCAGTTCTTC. This sequence encodes CASSIVAFTYNEQFF.

The chain uses TRBV19 and TRBJ1-5, with 12 positions matching TRBD1. V shed 8 bases, J shed 7 bases, and the junction held 6 bases outside the gene matches. From germline, CDR1 is LNHDA and CDR2 SQIVND (reference sequence). The CDR3 has 14 residues. The CDR3 here is CASGDRGLVQPQHF. For the CDR3, the DNA is TGTGCCAGTGGGGACAGGGGGCTAGTACAGCCCCAGCATTTT.

The CDR3 DNA reads TGTGCCCTTAACGAGGGTAGGGAGACCCAGTACTTC. It translates to CALNEGRETQYF. The rearrangement joins TRBV2 to TRBJ2-5, with a possible D match to TRBD2 (5 bases). This CDR3 contains 12 residues. The V end lost 11 bases, the J end lost 5 bases, and 15 bases lay between the germline ends. Germline V gene lookup returns CDR1 SNHLY and CDR2 FYNNEI.

V is TRBV13 and J is TRBJ1-1, with D hard to call. Trimming took 4 bases from V and 10 from J, leaving 13 bases between them. This CDR3 is 12 amino acids long. Germline-derived CDR1 and CDR2 are PRHDT and FYEKMQ (reference sequence). CDR3 nucleotides: TGTGCCAGCAGCTCTACCCTGGTAGCAGCTTTCTTT. It specifies CASSSTLVAAFF. The whole variable domain, remainder taken from reference TRBV13 and TRBJ1-1, is AAGVIQSPRHLIKEKRETATLKCYPIPRHDTVYWYQQGPGQDPQFLISFYEKMQSDKGSIPDRFSAQQFSDYHSELNMSSLELGDSALYFCASSSTLVAAFFGQGTRLTVV.

The V and J genes are TRBV12-1 and TRBJ2-7; TRBD2 was called by the table and not checked on the DNA. TRBV12-1 counts as a pseudogene. The CDR3 is 11 residues long. The CDR3 DNA follows: TGTGCCAGCAGCCGGGAGGGCGAGCAGTACTTC. Translated: CASSREGEQYF.

In its sample, this clone was seen many times. One junction end disagrees with the germline gene, perhaps due to a read error. The chain has TRBV27 and TRBJ2-2, with TRBD1 matching over 12 bases. From germline, CDR1 is MNHEY and CDR2 SMNVEV (reference sequence). CDR3 length: 16 residues. The CDR3 loop is CASSLSGTGGFGELFF. The DNA of the CDR3 is TGTGCCAGCAGTCTATCCGGGACAGGGGGCTTCGGGGAGCTGTTTTTT.

The gene calls are TRBV7-2 and TRBJ2-5; D remains unclear. V lost 5 bases and J lost 5, with 6 bases in between. The CDR3 has 11 residues. CDR1 is SGHTA, CDR2 FQGNSA, per germline. CDR3 residues: CASSPRETQYF. In DNA, the CDR3 is TGTGCCAGCAGCCCCCGGGAGACCCAGTACTTC. The complete variable domain, with remaining parts taken from reference TRBV7-2 and TRBJ2-5, reads GAGVSQSPSNKVTEKGKDVELRCDPISGHTALYWYRQSLGQGLEFLIYFQGNSAPDKSGLPSDRFSAERTGGSVSTLTIQRTQQEDSAVYLCASSPRETQYFGPGTRLLVL.

This clone was detected only once. This chain links TRBV6-6 with TRBJ1-3; D not certain. Looked up from germline, CDR1 is MNHNY and CDR2 is SVGAGI (reference sequence). The V gene lost 8 bases and the J gene lost 4 bases, with 3 bases spanning the gap. There are 10 residues in the CDR3. For the CDR3, the DNA is TGTGCCAGCGAGGGAAACACCATATATTTT. Translated: CASEGNTIYF.

The chain is built from TRBV30 and TRBJ1-4, with TRBD1 as a possible D gene (6 bases). Germline CDR1 GTSNPN, CDR2 SVGIG (reference sequence). Trimming stripped 3 bases from V and 8 bases from J, with 19 bases between. The CDR3 loop spans 15 amino acids. The CDR3 DNA is TGTGCCTGGAGCGGTGGACAGTCGATAGAGGAAAAACTGTTTTTT. Translating it yields CAWSGGQSIEEKLFF.

The chain recombines TRBV9 with TRBJ1-2; D unclear. Germline assignment: CDR1 SGDLS and CDR2 YYNGEE. The CDR3 sequence is 14 residues long. Trimming removed 1 base at V and 2 bases at J, with 9 bases between. CDR3 in DNA: TGTGCCAGCAGCGTATCCGGTATCAACTATGGCTACACCTTC. Amino acids: CASSVSGINYGYTF.

The chain links TRBV12-3 or TRBV12-4 to TRBJ2-1; 7 bases agree with TRBD1. CDR3 length equals 13 residues. V lost 7 bases to trimming and J lost 8 bases; unmatched junction nucleotides: 8. The CDR3 loop reads CASNRQGTDEQFF. CDR3 DNA sequence: TGTGCCAGCAACCGACAGGGAACGGATGAGCAGTTCTTC.

This chain joins TRBV3-1 (or the pseudogene TRBV3-2) and TRBJ2-1; 10 bases are shared with TRBD2. Germline lookup yields CDR1 LGHDT and CDR2 YNNKEL (reference sequence). This CDR3 contains 18 residues. V gave up 0 bases and J gave up 8 bases; unmatched junction bases: 13. The CDR3 coding sequence is TGTGCCAGCAGCCAAGATGGGGGGGCTAGCGGGAGAGGGGATGAGCAGTTCTTC. It yields the protein CASSQDGGASGRGDEQFF.

The V gene is TRBV5-1, the J gene TRBJ2-2, with D possibly TRBD1 on 5 matching bases. CDR1 and CDR2 from the germline V gene are SGHRS and YFSETQ. The V end lost 7 bases, the J end lost 3 bases, and 16 bases lay between the germline ends. The CDR3 contains 15 residues. CDR3 loop: CASVARVGHTGELFF. The DNA of the CDR3 is TGCGCCAGCGTCGCCAGGGTAGGGCACACCGGGGAGCTGTTTTTT.

There are a few counts of this clone. J is TRBJ2-5 and V is TRBV12-5; D uncertain. Germline V gene lookup returns CDR1 LGHNT and CDR2 FRNRAP. The CDR3 has 10 amino acids. The V and J ends lost 3 bases and 9 bases respectively, with 5 bases between them. In nucleotides, the CDR3 is TGTGCTAGTGGTTTCGAGGCCCAGTACTTC. Translation gives CASGFEAQYF.

This clone was seen just once. The chain employs TRBV7-9 and TRBJ2-1; D is unclear. Germline V CDR1 and CDR2: SEHNR, FQNEAQ (reference sequence). V dropped 4 bases and J dropped 5 bases, with 15 bases sitting between them. The CDR3 sequence is 15 residues long. The CDR3 DNA reads TGTGCCAGCAGCTCATCCCTGGAGTTAAACAATGAGCAGTTCTTC. It yields the protein CASSSSLELNNEQFF.